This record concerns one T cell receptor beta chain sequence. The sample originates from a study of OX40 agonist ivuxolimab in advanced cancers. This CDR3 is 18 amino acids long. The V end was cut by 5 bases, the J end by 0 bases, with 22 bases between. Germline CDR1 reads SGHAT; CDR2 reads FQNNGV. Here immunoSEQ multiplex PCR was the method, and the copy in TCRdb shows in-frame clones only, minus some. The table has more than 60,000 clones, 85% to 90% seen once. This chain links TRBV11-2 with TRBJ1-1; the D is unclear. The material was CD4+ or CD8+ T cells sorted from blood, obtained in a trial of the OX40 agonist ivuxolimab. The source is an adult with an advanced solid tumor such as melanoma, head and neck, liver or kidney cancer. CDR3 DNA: TGTGCCAGCAGCCTAATGGCGGGGTTCAATCCGATGAACACTGAAGCTTTCTTT. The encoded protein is CASSLMAGFNPMNTEAFF. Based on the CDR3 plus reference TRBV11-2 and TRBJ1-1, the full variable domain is EAGVAQSPRYKIIEKRQSVAFWCNPISGHATLYWYQQILGQGPKLLIQFQNNGVVDDSQLPKDRFSAERLKGVDSTLKIQPAKLEDSAVYLCASSLMAGFNPMNTEAFFGQGTRLTVV.